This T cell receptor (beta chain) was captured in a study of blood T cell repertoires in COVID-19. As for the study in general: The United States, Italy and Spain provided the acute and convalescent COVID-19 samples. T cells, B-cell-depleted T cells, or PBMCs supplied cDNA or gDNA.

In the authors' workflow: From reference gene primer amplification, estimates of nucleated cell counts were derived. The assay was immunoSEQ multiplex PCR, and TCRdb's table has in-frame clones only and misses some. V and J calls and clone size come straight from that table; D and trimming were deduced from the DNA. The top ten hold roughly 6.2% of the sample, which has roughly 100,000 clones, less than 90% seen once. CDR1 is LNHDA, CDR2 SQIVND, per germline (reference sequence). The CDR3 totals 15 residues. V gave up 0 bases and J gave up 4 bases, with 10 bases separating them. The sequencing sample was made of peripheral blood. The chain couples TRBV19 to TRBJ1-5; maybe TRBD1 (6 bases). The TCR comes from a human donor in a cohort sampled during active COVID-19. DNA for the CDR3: TGTGCCAGTAGTATAGATGCGGACAGAAATCAGCCCCAGCATTTT. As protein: CASSIDADRNQPQHF.